This T cell receptor (beta chain) was captured in a study of cytomegalovirus exposure and HLA in healthy donors. V was trimmed by 2 bases and J by 0 bases, leaving 6 bases between them. The CDR3 runs 15 residues. Looked up from germline, CDR1 is SGHNT and CDR2 is YYREEE (reference sequence). A word on this clone: What it binds is unknown.

General study results and limits: In a later analysis, common viral pathogens appeared linked to several of the most significant clusters. Later analysis suggested most CMV-associated TCR beta chains were HLA-restricted. In a later analysis, TCR association rates varied by HLA locus: DRB1 most, HLA-C fewest. Researchers left out some V segments, among them TRBV6-2 and TRBV6-3, as indistinguishable.

Amplification used 60 Vbeta primers and 13 Jbeta primers. Method: immunoSEQ multiplex PCR; TCRdb's copy keeps in-frame clones and lacks some. The data hold around 150,000 clones, with roughly two thirds observed a single time. The receptor's source is a woman between 18 and 29 years old in good health and CMV-seropositive. What was sequenced was PBMCs. V gene TRBV5-4 combines with J gene TRBJ2-6; possible D gene TRBD2, 5 bases. CDR3 coding DNA: TGTGCCAGCAGCTTTGGAGGCTCTGGGGCCAACGTCCTGACTTTC. Translating it yields CASSFGGSGANVLTF.